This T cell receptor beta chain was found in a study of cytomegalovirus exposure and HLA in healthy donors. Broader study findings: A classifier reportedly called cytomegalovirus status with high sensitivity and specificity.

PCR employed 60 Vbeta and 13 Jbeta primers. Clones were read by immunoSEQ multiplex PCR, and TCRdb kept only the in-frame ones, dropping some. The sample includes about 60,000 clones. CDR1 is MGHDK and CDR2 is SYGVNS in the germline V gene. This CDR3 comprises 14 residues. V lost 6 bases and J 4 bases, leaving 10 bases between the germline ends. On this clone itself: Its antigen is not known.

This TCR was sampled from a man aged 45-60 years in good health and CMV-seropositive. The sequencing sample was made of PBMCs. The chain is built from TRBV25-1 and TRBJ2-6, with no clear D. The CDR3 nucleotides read TGTGCCAGCAGCCGCCCCGGGGGGGCCAACGTCCTGACTTTC. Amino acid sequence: CASSRPGGANVLTF.